The subject of this entry is one T cell receptor (beta chain). The clone's antigen remains unknown. One base away there is no much larger clone; base qualities are not given. CDR1 KGHSH and CDR2 LQKENI are derived from the germline V gene. V loses 5 bases of germline sequence and J loses 2 bases, and the interval between the two ends is 9 bases. The CDR3 measures 13 amino acids from cysteine to phenylalanine. The read is trimmed to its CDR3 DNA, 39 bases read in frame from base 1. The data stem from a study of blood T cell repertoires in COVID-19 (dated by TCRdb to about 2020). With respect to the entire study: The collaborator samples originated in the United States, Italy and Spain and spanned the acute and convalescent phases of COVID-19. The prospective study material was composed of cDNA or gDNA derived from T cells, B-cell-depleted T cells, or PBMCs. Deeply sampled blood TCRbeta repertoires from subjects exposed to, actively infected with, or recovered from COVID-19 were included in the dataset. The repertoires were released in a freely available public database intended as a resource for research on the immune response to SARS-CoV-2. Samples came from the ongoing ImmuneRACE study (first 160 participants) plus 1,254 subjects from 6 global collaborators. The sample metadata nearly always contained a de-identified subject ID, COVID-19 status, age in years and sex. Where available, HLA class I and class II types were taken from metadata supplied by the sample provider and were not determined by assay-based typing. Overall study outcomes, separate from this receptor: The quantity of clinical and demographic metadata differed by source and by participant and was supplied without curation.

Participants in the prospective study were enrolled through a virtual design, were aged about 18 to 100 years, and lived in approximately 25 United States geographic areas. In the prospective study, participants were assigned to cohorts based on the clinical history participants reported in a screening survey and a study questionnaire. Recovered participants in ImmuneRACE Cohort 3 were defined by two consecutive negative NP/OP PCR tests, clearance by a healthcare professional, or resolution of symptoms. Each participant in the prospective study had whole blood, serum and a nasopharyngeal or oropharyngeal swab collected by mobile phlebotomists. Over a 2-month period, participants in the prospective study had the option of providing additional blood draws and questionnaires. Prospective study blood samples were shipped either frozen or at room temperature before DNA extraction. The immunoSEQ Assay, a bias-controlled multiplex PCR, was used to amplify TCRbeta CDR3 regions from genomic DNA. The original pipeline was this. The number of nucleated cells in each sample was estimated from the amplification of reference gene primers within the assay. Sequence reads were collapsed and filtered to measure the absolute abundance of every unique TCRbeta CDR3 rearrangement. For each sample, productive Simpson clonality was calculated by taking the square root of Simpson's diversity index across productive rearrangements. TCRdb mirrors the immuneACCESS table, restricted to in-frame sequences. Some clones are absent from its copies; in checked studies, under half trace to an unresolved V gene, and the reason for the others is unknown. Clone size and V and J calls were adopted from that table, with D and trimming inferred from the DNA. This sample holds 150,000 or so clones; approximately 80% were observed only once. Of the sample, 11% falls within the top ten clones.

This chain joins TRBV18 to TRBJ1-1, with the D gene too uncertain to name. Sequencing input: PBMCs or T cells enriched from blood (not recorded which). This sequence was found in a man aged 45 to 65 who had recovered from COVID-19. Read as DNA, the sequence is TGTGCCAGCTCAAATCCCCGTAACACTGAAGCTTTCTTT. Its translation reads: CASSNPRNTEAFF.